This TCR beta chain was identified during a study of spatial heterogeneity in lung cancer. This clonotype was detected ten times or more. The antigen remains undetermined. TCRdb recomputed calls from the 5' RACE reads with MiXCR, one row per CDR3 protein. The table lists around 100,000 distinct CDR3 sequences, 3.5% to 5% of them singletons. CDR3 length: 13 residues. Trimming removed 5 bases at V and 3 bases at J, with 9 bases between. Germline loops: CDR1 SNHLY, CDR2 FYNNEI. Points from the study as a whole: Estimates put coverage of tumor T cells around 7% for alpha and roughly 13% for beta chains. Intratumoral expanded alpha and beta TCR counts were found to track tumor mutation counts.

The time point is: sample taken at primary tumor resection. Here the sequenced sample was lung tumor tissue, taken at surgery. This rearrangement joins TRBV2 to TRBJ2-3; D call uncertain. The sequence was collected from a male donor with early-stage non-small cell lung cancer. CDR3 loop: CASSYRPTDTQYF. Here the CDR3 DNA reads TGTGCCAGCAGTTACCGGCCGACAGATACGCAGTATTTT.